This T cell receptor (beta chain) was identified in a study of blood T cell repertoires in COVID-19. At the level of the study: The samples span acute and convalescent COVID-19 from the United States, Italy and Spain. PBMCs, B-cell-depleted T cells, or T cells provided the cDNA or gDNA that made up the material.

CDR1 is LGHNA and CDR2 is YSLEER in the germline V gene. CDR3 length: 18 amino acids. V was pared by 0 bases and J by 3 bases, with 9 bases of the junction left unmatched. As handled by the study authors: How many nucleated cells were present was estimated from reference gene primer amplification. Assay: immunoSEQ multiplex PCR; the TCRdb copy retains only in-frame clones and omits some. From that table come the V and J calls and clone size; the DNA was used to work out D and trimming. This sample yields some 140,000 clones, of which 70% to 80% are seen a single time; 9.5% to 12% belongs to the top ten.

The specimen was peripheral blood. This TCR was recovered from a man in his sixties who had recovered from COVID-19. J is TRBJ2-1 and V is TRBV4-3; 9 bases line up with TRBD2. CDR3 sequence: CASSQELAGLGYYNEQFF. The CDR3 DNA reads TGCGCCAGCAGCCAAGAGCTAGCGGGACTCGGCTACTACAATGAGCAGTTCTTC.